A single TCR beta chain is shown here with its context. The clone's antigen remains unknown. At one end, the junction sequence differs from germline, possibly due to a read error. These data originate in a study of OX40 agonist ivuxolimab in advanced cancers. Background on the whole study: The costimulatory receptor OX40 (CD134) was targeted by ivuxolimab, a fully human IgG2 agonistic monoclonal antibody. Intravenous ivuxolimab was administered to patients every 2 weeks at six dose levels: 0.01, 0.1, 0.3, 1.5, 3 and 10 mg/kg. Of the approximately 53 patients in dose escalation, some 20 had hepatocellular carcinoma, around 15 had melanoma, 9 had renal cell carcinoma and 9 had head and neck cancer. In the dose-escalation cohort, roughly 80% of patients were male, and the mean age was approximately 60 years, with a range of about 20 to 90. Prior anti-PD-1, anti-PD-L1 or anti-CTLA-4 therapy was permitted, and 40% of dose-escalation patients had received checkpoint inhibitors. Three dose-escalation patients achieved partial responses, one with hepatocellular carcinoma and two with cutaneous melanoma. The purpose of peripheral TCRbeta sequencing was to test whether ivuxolimab changed TCR sequence diversity and led to clonal T-cell expansion. The paper covers the monotherapy dose-escalation part of the phase I ivuxolimab trial, which included N = 52 patients.

Genomic DNA was isolated from the sorted cells so that the TCRbeta CDR3 region could be sequenced. TCRbeta CDR3 regions were sequenced using the immunoSEQ Assay. Entries here come from immuneACCESS through TCRdb and include only in-frame sequences with V and J called. Some clones fail to appear in such tables; in the studies checked, an unresolved V gene covers under half of the shortfall, and the cause of the remainder is unknown. Within this sample are about 60,000 clones, with 88% of them counted one time only. In total, the top ten clones hold 0.67% of the sample. Patients with autoimmune disease history or receiving systemic immunosuppression were excluded from the trial. Peripheral blood for TCR sequencing was collected from all dose cohorts at baseline, on cycle 4 day 1, and on cycle 7 day 1. The samples were drawn from a first-in-human, open-label, multicenter phase I dose-escalation trial of ivuxolimab. Adults with locally advanced or metastatic melanoma, renal cell, hepatocellular, or head and neck squamous cell carcinoma were enrolled in the trial. CD4+ and CD8+ T cells were sorted separately from peripheral blood before TCR sequencing.

The paper's findings and limits, for the study overall: At doses from 0.1 to 3.0 mg/kg, clonal expansion was seen in both CD4+ and CD8+ blood T cells between baseline and week 6. The antigen specificity of the clonally expanded peripheral T cells was not determined. Low levels of normalized T-cell clonal expansion were also seen in some patients who did not respond. On average, CD8+ T cells showed more expanded clones than CD4+ T cells after ivuxolimab. In the 0.1-3.0 mg/kg groups, partial responders had among the lowest normalized peripheral clonal expansion, particularly in CD8+ T cells.

The CDR3 measures 13 amino acids from cysteine to phenylalanine. Only the CDR3 part of the read is kept: 39 bases, read in frame from the first base. CDR1 and CDR2, looked up from the germline V gene (reference sequence), are SSHAT and FNYEAQ. Sequencing was performed on CD4+ or CD8+ T cells sorted from blood, taken in a trial of the OX40 agonist ivuxolimab. The TCR sequence derives from an adult with an advanced solid tumor such as melanoma, head and neck, liver or kidney cancer. The rearranged chain carries TRBV7-7 and TRBJ2-1; the D gene is possibly TRBD2, with 5 bases matching. The CDR3 region reads CASSLALLAPQFF. The DNA sequence reads TGTGCTAGCAGCTTAGCCCTCCTAGCCCCGCAGTTCTTC.